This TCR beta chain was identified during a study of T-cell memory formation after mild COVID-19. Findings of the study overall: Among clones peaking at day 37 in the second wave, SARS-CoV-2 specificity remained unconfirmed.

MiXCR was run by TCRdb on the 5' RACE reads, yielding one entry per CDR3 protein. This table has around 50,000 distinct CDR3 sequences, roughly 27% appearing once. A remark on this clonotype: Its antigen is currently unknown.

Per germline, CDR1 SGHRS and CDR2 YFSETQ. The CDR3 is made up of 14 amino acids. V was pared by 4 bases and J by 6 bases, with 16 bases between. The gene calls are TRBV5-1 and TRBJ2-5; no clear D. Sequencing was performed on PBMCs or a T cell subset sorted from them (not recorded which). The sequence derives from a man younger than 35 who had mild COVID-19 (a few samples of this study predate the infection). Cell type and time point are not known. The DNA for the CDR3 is TGCGCCAGCAGCCCCCCGATGGGGTTAAAGACCCAGTACTTC. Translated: CASSPPMGLKTQYF.